This TCR beta chain was retrieved from a study of T cell responses to AZD1222 COVID-19 vaccine. Study results and caveats: Just 5 or 6 AZD1222 recipients tested seropositive at baseline. Repertoire sampling happened only post peak T cell response. Breadth and depth of Spike-specific TCRs rose after two AZD1222 doses. Spike-wide vaccine-associated CD4 TCRs dominated at 160-218 and 743-854.

CDR3 length equals 16 residues. In germline, CDR1 is SGHVS, CDR2 FQNEAQ. V was cut by 6 bases and J by 0 bases, with 12 bases left in between. Method: immunoSEQ multiplex PCR; TCRdb's copy keeps in-frame clones and lacks some. The profile shows some 100,000 clones, 87% of them singletons. This clone was found once. Its specificity is not known. The chain is built from TRBV7-8 and TRBJ1-6, with D possibly TRBD1 on 5 matching bases. The sequence was obtained from an adult who received the AZD1222 COVID-19 vaccine. Sequenced here: peripheral blood, sampled 28 days after the second AZD1222 dose. Here the CDR3 reads CASRGGTSSYNSPLHF. In DNA form, the CDR3 reads TGTGCCAGCAGGGGGGGGACGAGCTCCTATAATTCACCCCTCCACTTT.